This T cell receptor (beta chain) was documented in a study of blood T cell repertoires in COVID-19. Whole-study context: Italy, Spain and the United States were the sources of the convalescent and acute COVID-19 samples. T cells, B-cell-depleted T cells, or PBMCs provided the cDNA or gDNA that served as material.

This clone was observed a single time. The CDR3 has 13 amino acids. Germline loops: CDR1 LGHNT, CDR2 FRNRAP. V lost 6 bases and J lost 8; bases outside the gene matches: 7. As originally analysed: Amplification of reference gene primers was used by the study to estimate nucleated cell counts. Measured with immunoSEQ multiplex PCR; TCRdb has only the in-frame clones, and not every one. The D gene and trimming were derived from the DNA, and the V and J assignments and clone size from that table. The top ten hold roughly 4% of the sample, which has approximately 110,000 clones, over 60% seen once. The sample consisted of peripheral blood. This sequence originates from a human donor in a cohort sampled during active or convalescent COVID-19. The V and J genes are TRBV12-5 and TRBJ1-3; 7 positions agree with TRBD1. CDR3 amino acids: CASGMTGTDTIYF. DNA for the CDR3: TGTGCTAGTGGGATGACAGGGACGGACACCATATATTTT.